The rows below give T cell receptor beta chains drawn from one sample of a study of cytomegalovirus exposure and HLA in healthy donors. Sequenced by immunoSEQ multiplex PCR; TCRdb stores in-frame clones only, minus some. The sample yields about 190,000 clones, approximately 83% seen once. The sequencing sample was made of PBMCs. The receptors derive from a woman aged 18-29 years in good health and CMV-seropositive. Each CDR3 is given with its conserved first and last residue. D genes are given only for firm matches. Where a row states a size, it is once, few, many or the class of an expanded clone; other rows omit it.

clone_size: .; d_call: .; j_call: TRBJ1-2; v_call: TRBV4-1; cdr3_nt: TGCGCCAGCAGCCAAGCGGGGTCGGGCGACTATGGCTACACCTTC; cdr3_aa: CASSQAGSGDYGYTF
clone_size: .; d_call: .; j_call: TRBJ2-7; v_call: TRBV18; cdr3_nt: TGTGCCAGCTCACCTGTTTACAACTCCTACGAGCAGTACTTC; cdr3_aa: CASSPVYNSYEQYF
clone_size: .; d_call: TRBD2; j_call: TRBJ2-7; v_call: TRBV7-2; cdr3_nt: TGTGCCAGCAGCTTATCTAGCGGGGGGTACGAGCAGTACTTC; cdr3_aa: CASSLSSGGYEQYF
clone_size: .; d_call: .; j_call: TRBJ1-2; v_call: TRBV19; cdr3_nt: TGTGCCAGTACCAGAAGTAGCAACTATGGCTACACCTTC; cdr3_aa: CASTRSSNYGYTF
clone_size: .; d_call: .; j_call: TRBJ2-2; v_call: TRBV14; cdr3_nt: TGTGCCAGCAGCGAAGAATCGGGGGGCCCCGGGGAGCTGTTTTTT; cdr3_aa: CASSEESGGPGELFF
clone_size: .; d_call: .; j_call: TRBJ1-5; v_call: TRBV23-1; cdr3_nt: TGCGCCAGCAGTCAACCGCCACCGGGACACGACCCAGGGAATCAGCCCCAGCATTTT; cdr3_aa: CASSQPPPGHDPGNQPQHF
clone_size: .; d_call: .; j_call: TRBJ2-3; v_call: TRBV13; cdr3_nt: TGTGCCAGCAGTTTTGTCCCGACAGATACGCAGTATTTT; cdr3_aa: CASSFVPTDTQYF
clone_size: .; d_call: .; j_call: TRBJ2-5; v_call: TRBV7-9; cdr3_nt: TGTGCCAGCAGCTGTCCCGTCGGAAGCAGGGACTGTCCCCAGTACTTC; cdr3_aa: CASSCPVGSRDCPQYF
clone_size: .; d_call: TRBD1; j_call: TRBJ2-7; v_call: TRBV14; cdr3_nt: TGTGCCAGCAGCCGCTGGTCGGGACAGGGTGTCAACGAGCAGTACTTC; cdr3_aa: CASSRWSGQGVNEQYF
clone_size: few; d_call: .; j_call: TRBJ2-1; v_call: TRBV19; cdr3_nt: TGTGCCAGTAGTATAGCCAGCTACAATGAGCAGTTCTTC; cdr3_aa: CASSIASYNEQFF
clone_size: .; d_call: .; j_call: TRBJ2-3; v_call: TRBV10-3; cdr3_nt: TGTGCCATCAGTGCAGGACAGCCGACACCAGATACGCAGTATTTT; cdr3_aa: CAISAGQPTPDTQYF
clone_size: .; d_call: .; j_call: TRBJ2-2; v_call: TRBV7-2; cdr3_nt: TGTGCCAGCAGAAAACAGGGATCCGGGGAGCTGTTTTTT; cdr3_aa: CASRKQGSGELFF
clone_size: once; d_call: .; j_call: TRBJ1-6; v_call: TRBV7-8; cdr3_nt: TGTGCCAGCAGCGTCGGACAGTTAGGTTCACCCCTCCACTTT; cdr3_aa: CASSVGQLGSPLHF
clone_size: .; d_call: .; j_call: TRBJ1-2; v_call: TRBV7-2; cdr3_nt: TGTGCCAGCAGCGGACTTTGGGGGGGATATGGCTACACCTTC; cdr3_aa: CASSGLWGGYGYTF
clone_size: once; d_call: TRBD1; j_call: TRBJ2-5; v_call: TRBV5-1; cdr3_nt: TGCGCCAGCAGCTTAAGCCGGACAGGGCAAGAGACCCAGTACTTC; cdr3_aa: CASSLSRTGQETQYF
clone_size: .; d_call: TRBD1; j_call: TRBJ1-2; v_call: TRBV27; cdr3_nt: TGTGCCAGCAGTGCAACAGGGGGCTCTCCTCTCCCTAGAGGCTACACCTTC; cdr3_aa: CASSATGGSPLPRGYTF
clone_size: .; d_call: .; j_call: TRBJ2-7; v_call: TRBV18; cdr3_nt: TGTGCCAGCTCACGGGACTTGGAGGACTCCTACGAGCAGTACTTC; cdr3_aa: CASSRDLEDSYEQYF
clone_size: few; d_call: TRBD2; j_call: TRBJ2-3; v_call: TRBV4-1; cdr3_nt: TGCGCCAGCAGCCAGCCTCTCGGGGGGTCAGATACGCAGTATTTT; cdr3_aa: CASSQPLGGSDTQYF
clone_size: .; d_call: .; j_call: TRBJ2-7; v_call: TRBV11-3; cdr3_nt: TGTGCCAGCAGCTTAGGGTTCGGCGAGCAGTACTTC; cdr3_aa: CASSLGFGEQYF
clone_size: once; d_call: TRBD1; j_call: TRBJ2-5; v_call: TRBV5-1; cdr3_nt: TGCGCCAGCAGCTTGGCGCCGGGACAGGGAGAGACCCAGTACTTC; cdr3_aa: CASSLAPGQGETQYF
clone_size: once; d_call: TRBD1; j_call: TRBJ1-5; v_call: TRBV7-8; cdr3_nt: TGTGCCAGCAGCTTCGACAGGGGGCGAGATCAGCCCCAGCATTTT; cdr3_aa: CASSFDRGRDQPQHF
clone_size: .; d_call: .; j_call: TRBJ2-7; v_call: TRBV19; cdr3_nt: TGTGCCAGTAACCCCGGAGGGCTTCTGTACGAGCAGTACTTC; cdr3_aa: CASNPGGLLYEQYF
clone_size: .; d_call: .; j_call: TRBJ1-1; v_call: TRBV5-6; cdr3_nt: TGTGCCAGCAGCTTGGAGGGGGGGCAAGTTTTCGAGAACACTGAAGCTTTCTTT; cdr3_aa: CASSLEGGQVFENTEAFF
clone_size: .; d_call: TRBD1; j_call: TRBJ1-5; v_call: TRBV10-1; cdr3_nt: TGCGCCAGCAGTCGGCGTACCGGGACAGGAGGTAGCAATCAGCCCCAGCATTTT; cdr3_aa: CASSRRTGTGGSNQPQHF
clone_size: .; d_call: .; j_call: TRBJ1-2; v_call: TRBV6-1; cdr3_nt: TGTGCCAGCATCTCGGCAGGGTGGAACTATGGCTACACCTTC; cdr3_aa: CASISAGWNYGYTF
clone_size: .; d_call: .; j_call: TRBJ2-1; v_call: TRBV6-1; cdr3_nt: TGTGCCAGCAGTGATTCCCTCCGGGGGTACTACAATGAGCAGTTCTTC; cdr3_aa: CASSDSLRGYYNEQFF
clone_size: .; d_call: TRBD2; j_call: TRBJ2-5; v_call: TRBV7-7; cdr3_nt: TGTGCCAGCAGCAAGTCAAGCGGGGGGGCGGGTGAGACCCAGTACTTC; cdr3_aa: CASSKSSGGAGETQYF
clone_size: .; d_call: .; j_call: TRBJ2-3; v_call: TRBV11-2; cdr3_nt: TGTGCCAGCAGCTCCCGACAGGATACAGATACGCAGTATTTT; cdr3_aa: CASSSRQDTDTQYF
clone_size: .; d_call: TRBD2; j_call: TRBJ2-1; v_call: TRBV2; cdr3_nt: TGTGCCAGCAGTGTTTTAGCGGGGGGTTACAATGAGCAGTTCTTC; cdr3_aa: CASSVLAGGYNEQFF